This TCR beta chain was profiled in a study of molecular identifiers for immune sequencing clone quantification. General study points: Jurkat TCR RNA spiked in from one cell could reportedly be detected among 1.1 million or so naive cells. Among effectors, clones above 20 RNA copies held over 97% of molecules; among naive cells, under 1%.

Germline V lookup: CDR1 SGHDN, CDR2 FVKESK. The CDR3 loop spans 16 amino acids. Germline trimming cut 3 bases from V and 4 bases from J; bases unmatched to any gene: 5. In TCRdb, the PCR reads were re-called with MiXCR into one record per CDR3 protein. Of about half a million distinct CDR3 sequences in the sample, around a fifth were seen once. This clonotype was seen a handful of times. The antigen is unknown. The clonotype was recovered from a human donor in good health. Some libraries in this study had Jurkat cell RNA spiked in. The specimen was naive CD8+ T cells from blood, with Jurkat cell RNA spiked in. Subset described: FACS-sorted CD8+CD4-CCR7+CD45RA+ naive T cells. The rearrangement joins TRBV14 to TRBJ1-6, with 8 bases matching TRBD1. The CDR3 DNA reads TGTGCCAGCAGCCATTGGACAGGGTCGTATAATTCACCCCTCCACTTT. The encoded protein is CASSHWTGSYNSPLHF.